This T cell receptor (beta chain) stems from a study of TIL therapy for anti-PD-1-resistant metastatic lung cancer. Study context: Tumor harvest preceded PD-1/PD-L1 blockade, followed by nivolumab treatment. Median tumor mutation burden was 1.5 mutations per megabase.

This was the immunoSEQ v3 assay. Survey-level samples got 1.5 million to 2.5 million read pairs; deep-level samples got roughly 5-6.5 million. Clones were sequenced by immunoSEQ multiplex PCR, and TCRdb holds only the in-frame ones, with some missing. The data show under 70,000 clones, roughly 80% seen once. Study-level results: The cohort had more treatment-naive, never-smoker and oncogene-addicted patients than typical.

The CDR3 sequence is 15 residues long. Trimming removed 1 base at V and 1 base at J, with 11 bases between. Per the germline V gene, CDR1 is SGHRS and CDR2 is YFSETQ. The time point here: pre-treatment sample, taken before nivolumab and TIL therapy. As for this clone: Antigen specificity is unknown.

The chain links TRBV5-1 to TRBJ1-1; D is undetermined. The receptor's source is a person aged 25 to 79 with non-small cell lung cancer. The starting material was blood, obtained at baseline. This chain's CDR3 is CASSLSVRGNTEAFF. CDR3 coding DNA: TGCGCCAGCAGCTTGAGCGTCCGAGGGAACACTGAAGCTTTCTTT.